This entry is about one T cell receptor (beta chain). It has no known antigen specificity. No much larger clonotype is one base removed from it; base qualities were not supplied. The CDR3 regions of human TCRbeta chains were subjected to immunosequencing. Processing in the source paper ran as follows. Repertoire TCRs were matched against a reference library of SARS-CoV-2-specific TCRs generated with the MIRA antigen-specificity platform. Breadth meant the fraction of unique TCRs that were SARS-CoV-2-associated, whereas depth meant the fraction of total T cells that were SARS-CoV-2-associated. Using the MIRA data, each spike-specific TCR was assigned both to the spike region to which the TCR was reactive and to a CD4 or CD8 class. Log10-transformed breadth and depth values were compared by one-way ANOVA with Sidak's multiple comparisons tests. Sourced from immuneACCESS, this table was stored by TCRdb with only in-frame sequences that have V and J called. A share of the clones is absent; for the studies checked, an unresolved V gene accounts for under half, and the remainder has no known explanation. The DNA was the basis for D and trimming; V, J and clone size are from that table. The sample table lists some 100,000 clones, just over 90% of them with a count of one. The biggest ten clones account for 1% to 1.5% of the sample.

The sample's time point, from its label and the paper: baseline before first vaccination. The vaccinee samples were drawn from two UK trials, COV001 and COV002, one of which was a single-blind randomized controlled phase 2/3 trial testing AZD1222 (ChAdOx1 nCoV-19) in healthy adults. For TCRbeta chain sequencing, PBMC samples from trial participants were taken at day 0 and at day 28 after the second dose. The data were obtained in a study of T cell responses to AZD1222 COVID-19 vaccine (TCRdb year 2021). For the wider study: Because spike-specific TCR depth and breadth did not differ between the two schedules, AZD1222 recipients who got a second dose at roughly 4 weeks were pooled with those who got a second dose at roughly 12 weeks. A total of 233 trial participants underwent TCR sequencing, of whom about 210 received two doses of AZD1222 and some 25 received two doses of the MenACWY control vaccine. Enrollment into the trials was organized by age into subgroups of 18-55, 56-69 and 70-plus years, and those subgroups contained approximately 160, 26 and 62 TCR-sequenced participants, respectively.

CDR1 SGHVS and CDR2 FQNEAQ are derived from the germline V gene. For this chain, trimming is 0 bases at the V end and 4 bases at the J end, and the number of junction bases without a gene match is 4. Reading from cysteine to phenylalanine, the CDR3 counts 16 amino acids. The retained sequence is limited to the CDR3, 48 bases, with the frame set at the first base. General conclusions and limits of the study: In the small 56-69-year group, the increase in depth fell short of significance, most likely because of low power. Participants were mostly white British, with more females than males. The authors suggested clonal diversity may have been underestimated. After two AZD1222 doses, spike-specific TCR breadth and depth were significantly higher than at day 0 and than in MenACWY recipients. Conclusions about previously exposed vaccinees are limited because only six or seven AZD1222 recipients were SARS-CoV-2 seropositive at baseline. Reportedly, close to half of the unique spike-specific TCRs recognized epitopes lying outside the regions that are mutated in the B.1.351 and B.1.1.7 variants. Because no day 14 peak-response samples were available, repertoires were characterized only after the peak T cell response. The whole spike protein was spanned by vaccine-associated CD4 TCRs, and dominant responses were seen in regions 160-218 and 743-854.

Specimen: peripheral blood, collected on day 0 of AZD1222 vaccination. The sequence joins TRBV7-8 to TRBJ1-1; 11 junctional bases match TRBD1. The clonotype originates from an adult in good health. The DNA is TGTGCCAGCAGCTTAGCAGGACAGGGGGCCTTCACTGAAGCTTTCTTT. Its protein reads: CASSLAGQGAFTEAFF.